This note documents a single T cell receptor (beta chain) sequence. There is no known antigen for this receptor. Base qualities are not recorded, but no much larger clone differs from it by a single base. The data are from a study of blood T cell repertoires in COVID-19 (dated by TCRdb to the early 2020s). Regarding the study in general: Samples covering the acute and convalescent phases of COVID-19 were provided by collaborators in the United States, Italy and Spain. The material from the prospective study consisted of cDNA or gDNA derived from T cells, B-cell-depleted T cells, or PBMCs. Deeply sampled blood TCRbeta repertoires from subjects exposed to, actively infected with, or recovered from COVID-19 were included in the dataset. The repertoires were released in a freely available public database intended as a resource for research on the immune response to SARS-CoV-2. The samples were drawn from the first 160 participants of the ongoing ImmuneRACE study and from 1,254 subjects provided by 6 global collaborators. A de-identified subject ID, COVID-19 status, age in years and sex were almost always included in the sample metadata. HLA class I and class II types, where available, came from metadata supplied by the sample provider rather than from assay-based typing.

In the prospective study, participants were roughly 18 to 90 years old, resided in 20 to 30 geographic areas of the United States, and were enrolled through a virtual design. In the prospective study, participants were assigned to cohorts based on the clinical history participants reported in a screening survey and a study questionnaire. ImmuneRACE Cohort 3 recovered participants were defined by two consecutive negative NP/OP PCR tests, healthcare professional clearance, or symptom resolution. Mobile phlebotomists in the prospective study collected whole blood, serum and a nasopharyngeal or oropharyngeal swab from every participant. Over a roughly 2-month period, participants in the prospective study had the option of providing additional blood draws and questionnaires. Prospective study blood samples were shipped either frozen or at room temperature before DNA extraction. The germline V gene supplies CDR1 SGHRS and CDR2 YFSETQ. The CDR3 holds 16 amino acids from the cysteine to the phenylalanine. Only the CDR3 region is kept as DNA, spanning 48 bases read in frame from base 1. Trimming accounts for 2 bases at V and 6 bases at J, while the number of junction bases matched to no gene is 6.

The immunoSEQ Assay, a bias-controlled multiplex PCR, was used to amplify TCRbeta CDR3 regions from genomic DNA. Concerning the study's data processing: The number of nucleated cells in each sample was estimated by amplification of reference gene primers within the assay. To quantify the absolute abundance of each unique TCRbeta CDR3 rearrangement, sequence reads were collapsed and filtered. For each sample, productive Simpson clonality was calculated as the square root of Simpson's diversity index over productive rearrangements. The source is immuneACCESS, and TCRdb retained only in-frame sequences with V and J called. Part of the clones is not carried over; for the studies checked, unresolved V genes explain less than half of this, and the remainder is unexplained. D and trimming were read from the DNA, whereas the V and J calls and clone size are those reported in that table. Counted in this sample were about 380,000 clones; 88% of them appeared once. Around 1.2% of the sample goes to the ten largest clones.

Study-wide conclusions, independent of this receptor: How much clinical and demographic metadata was included differed by source and by participant, and the metadata was provided uncurated.

The sequenced sample was PBMCs or T cells enriched from blood (not recorded which). The TCR was taken from a woman under 30 who had recovered from COVID-19. The rearrangement joined TRBV5-1 to TRBJ2-1; 12 bases in between match TRBD2. CDR3 protein: CASSLIGLAGSNEQFF. The bases read TGCGCCAGCAGCTTAATAGGACTAGCGGGGAGCAATGAGCAGTTCTTC. Beyond the CDR3, the reference TRBV5-1 and TRBJ2-1 genes provide the residues; the full variable domain reads: KAGVTQTPRYLIKTRGQQVTLSCSPISGHRSVSWYQQTPGQGLQFLFEYFSETQRNKGNFPGRFSGRQFSNSRSEMNVSTLELGDSALYLCASSLIGLAGSNEQFFGPGTRLTVL.